The source of this T cell receptor beta chain is a study of blood T cell repertoires in COVID-19 (dated by TCRdb to 2018 to 2021). The study in broad terms: Samples from collaborators originated in the United States, Italy and Spain and spanned both the acute and convalescent phases of COVID-19. Subjects who had been exposed to COVID-19, were actively infected with it, or had recovered from it provided the deeply sampled blood TCRbeta repertoires that made up the dataset. Sample metadata almost always included a de-identified subject ID, COVID-19 status, age in years and sex. The repertoires were made available in a free public database intended to serve as a resource for research on the immune response to SARS-CoV-2. Samples came from the ongoing ImmuneRACE study (first 160 participants) plus 1,254 subjects from 6 global collaborators. The prospective study material was composed of cDNA or gDNA derived from T cells, B-cell-depleted T cells, or PBMCs. Where available, HLA class I and class II types were taken from metadata supplied by the sample provider and were not determined by assay-based typing.

A word on this clone: The antigen this receptor binds is unknown. Per-nucleotide qualities are absent, and no much larger clonotype sits a single base away.

CDR1 and CDR2 are drawn from the germline V gene: SGDLS, YYNGEE. Trimming takes 0 bases from V and 11 bases from J, and the germline ends sit 12 bases apart. The CDR3 sequence holds 13 residues, the cysteine and phenylalanine included. The DNA shown is the 39-base CDR3, in frame from base 1. Overall study outcomes, separate from this receptor: Clinical and demographic metadata were provided uncurated, with the amount varying by source and participant.

In the prospective study, participants were 18 to 89 years old, resided in about two dozen geographic areas of the United States, and were enrolled through a virtual design. Cohort assignment in the prospective study relied on participant-reported clinical history from a screening survey and a study questionnaire. A participant counted as exposed if, within 2 weeks of entering the study, that participant had been in contact with someone who had a PCR-confirmed or clinician-diagnosed COVID-19 case. Mobile phlebotomists in the prospective study collected whole blood, serum and a nasopharyngeal or oropharyngeal swab from every participant. Additional blood draws and questionnaires over an approximately two-month period could optionally be provided by prospective study participants. Before DNA extraction, prospective study blood samples were shipped either frozen or at room temperature. The immunoSEQ Assay, a bias-controlled multiplex PCR, was used to amplify TCRbeta CDR3 regions from genomic DNA. In the authors' own workflow: The number of nucleated cells in each sample was estimated by amplification of reference gene primers within the assay. Sequence reads were collapsed and filtered to measure the absolute abundance of every unique TCRbeta CDR3 rearrangement. Productive Simpson clonality was computed per sample as the square root of Simpson's diversity index over productive rearrangements. The table comes from immuneACCESS by way of TCRdb, which keeps in-frame sequences with V and J called. Part of the clones is missing from these tables; in studies checked, under half for an unresolved V gene and the rest for unknown reasons. That table supplies the V and J calls and clone size; D and trimming were determined from the DNA. This sample has 240,000 or so clones in its table, and 80% to 90% of those were observed once. Approximately 0.9% of the sample goes to the ten largest clones.

Sequenced sample: PBMCs or T cells enriched from blood (not recorded which). The TCR originated in a middle-aged man who had been exposed to COVID-19. The chain is made from TRBV9 and TRBJ2-1, with TRBD1 as a weak D call on 6 bases. The encoded CDR3 is CASSVVLRGKQFF. The DNA sequence follows: TGTGCCAGCAGCGTAGTATTGAGGGGGAAGCAGTTCTTC.